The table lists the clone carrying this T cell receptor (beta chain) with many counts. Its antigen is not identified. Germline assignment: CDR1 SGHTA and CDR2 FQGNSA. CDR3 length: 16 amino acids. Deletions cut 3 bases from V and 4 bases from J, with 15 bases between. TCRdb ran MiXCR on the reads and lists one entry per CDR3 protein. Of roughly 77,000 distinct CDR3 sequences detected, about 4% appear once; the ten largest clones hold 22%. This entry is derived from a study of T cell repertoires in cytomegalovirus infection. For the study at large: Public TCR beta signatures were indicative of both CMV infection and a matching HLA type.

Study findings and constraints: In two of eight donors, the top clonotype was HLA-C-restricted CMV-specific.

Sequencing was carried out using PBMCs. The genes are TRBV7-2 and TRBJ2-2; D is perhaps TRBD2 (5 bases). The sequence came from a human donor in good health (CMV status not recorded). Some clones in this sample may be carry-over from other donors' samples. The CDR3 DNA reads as TGTGCCAGCAGCTTGTTCGGACTCCTGAGCACCGGGGAGCTGTTTTTT. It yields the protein CASSLFGLLSTGELFF.